The subject of this entry is one TCR beta chain. Its specificity is not known. This sample stems from a study of PD-1 blockade in mismatch repair-deficient tumors. Study summary: Patients had approximately 11 mismatch repair-deficient cancer types and were previously treated and progressing. General study findings and limits: Tumor-resident clones, often undetectable pretreatment in blood, expanded then contracted after pembrolizumab.

Every patient had mismatch repair deficiency by PCR or immunohistochemistry. A few pembrolizumab responders had their TCRs sequenced. The CDR3 spans 16 residues. From germline, CDR1 is MGHRA and CDR2 YSYEKL. V lost 1 base, J lost 2 bases, and 12 bases lay in between. The table came from immunoSEQ multiplex PCR; TCRdb's copy has only in-frame clones and leaves some out. The sample holds approximately 120,000 clones, approximately 90% seen once. The origin of this receptor is an adult with mismatch repair-deficient cancer. This specimen consisted of peripheral blood, obtained 44 weeks after starting pembrolizumab. This chain joins TRBV4-1 and TRBJ2-1; D is ambiguous. The CDR3 sequence is CASSQATIEPYNEQFF. The CDR3 bases are TGCGCCAGCAGCCAAGCCACCATAGAACCCTACAATGAGCAGTTCTTC.